This T cell receptor beta chain was observed in a study of CD8+ T cells in alopecia areata. Study in general: Grafts of skin from C3H/HeJ donors aged roughly 6-12 months with spontaneous alopecia went to female C3H/HeJ mice aged roughly 7-11 weeks. Study observations and caveats: Clonality in lesional scalp, especially alopecia totalis/universalis, exceeded that of normal scalp.

In germline, CDR1 is SGHSA, CDR2 FRNQAP. The ends were cut back, 3 bases at V and 1 base at J, with 10 bases in the middle. This CDR3 contains 15 residues. Reverse transcription of extracted RNA yielded cDNA, which provided the sequencing template. Clones were read by immunoSEQ multiplex PCR, and TCRdb kept only the in-frame ones, dropping some. The table lists roughly 110,000 clones, no singletons, with around 20% in the top ten. This clone has a handful of counts. Its specificity is not known. The gene names here belong to mouse. The read ends 4 residues before the CDR3 terminus; that terminus is restored from the germline J gene. This sample includes further DNA sequences coding for the same CDR3.

The chain joins TRBV16 to TRBJ2-1; D is possibly TRBD1 (6 bases). The source is a C3H/HeJ mouse with alopecia areata. This mouse strain has H2-k as its MHC haplotype. The sample was lesional skin. Incomplete CDR3 DNA: TGTGCAAGCAGCTTGGGGGACATAAACTATGCT. Its translation is CASSLGDINYA. The CDR3 in its entirety is CASSLGDINYAEQFF.